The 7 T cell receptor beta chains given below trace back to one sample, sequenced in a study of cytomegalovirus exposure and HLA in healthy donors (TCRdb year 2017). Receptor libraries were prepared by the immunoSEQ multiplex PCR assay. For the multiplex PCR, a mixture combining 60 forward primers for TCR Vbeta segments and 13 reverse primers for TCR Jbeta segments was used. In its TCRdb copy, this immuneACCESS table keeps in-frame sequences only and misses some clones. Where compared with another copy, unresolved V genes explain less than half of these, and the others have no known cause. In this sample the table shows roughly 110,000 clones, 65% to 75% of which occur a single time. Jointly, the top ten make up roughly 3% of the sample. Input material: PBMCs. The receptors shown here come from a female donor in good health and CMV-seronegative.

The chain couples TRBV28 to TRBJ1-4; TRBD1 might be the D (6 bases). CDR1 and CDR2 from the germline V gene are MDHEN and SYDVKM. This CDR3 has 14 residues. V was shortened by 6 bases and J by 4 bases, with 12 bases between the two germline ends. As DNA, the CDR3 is TGTGCCAGCAGCCTTGACAGGAATAATGAAAAACTGTTTTTT. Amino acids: CASSLDRNNEKLFF.

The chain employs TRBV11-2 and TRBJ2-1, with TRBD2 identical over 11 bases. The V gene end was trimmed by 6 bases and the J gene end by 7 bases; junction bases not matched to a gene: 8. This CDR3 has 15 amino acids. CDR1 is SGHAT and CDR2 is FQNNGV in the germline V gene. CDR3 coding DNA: TGTGCCAGCAGACACCTAGCGGGAGGTGTGAATGAGCAGTTCTTC. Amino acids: CASRHLAGGVNEQFF.

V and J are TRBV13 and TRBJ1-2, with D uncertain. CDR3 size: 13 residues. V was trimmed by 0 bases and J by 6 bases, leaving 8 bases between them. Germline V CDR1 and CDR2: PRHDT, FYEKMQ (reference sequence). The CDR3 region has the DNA TGTGCCAGCAGCTTAGGAGTGGGAGATGGCTACACCTTC. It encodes CASSLGVGDGYTF. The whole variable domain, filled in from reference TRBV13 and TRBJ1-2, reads AAGVIQSPRHLIKEKRETATLKCYPIPRHDTVYWYQQGPGQDPQFLISFYEKMQSDKGSIPDRFSAQQFSDYHSELNMSSLELGDSALYFCASSLGVGDGYTFGSGTRLTVV.

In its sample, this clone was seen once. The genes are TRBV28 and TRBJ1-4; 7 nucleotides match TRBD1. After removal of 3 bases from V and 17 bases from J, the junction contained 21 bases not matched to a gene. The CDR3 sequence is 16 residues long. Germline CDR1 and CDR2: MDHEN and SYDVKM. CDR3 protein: CASSFGTVVSRPITFF. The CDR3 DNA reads TGTGCCAGCAGTTTTGGGACAGTTGTCTCCAGGCCGATAACTTTTTTT.

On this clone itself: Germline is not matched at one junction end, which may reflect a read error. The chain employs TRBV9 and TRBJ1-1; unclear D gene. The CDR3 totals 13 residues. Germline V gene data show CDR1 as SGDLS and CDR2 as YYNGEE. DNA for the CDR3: TGTGCCAGCAGCGTAGCTACGATGAGGGTCGGGATCTTT. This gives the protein CASSVATMRVGIF. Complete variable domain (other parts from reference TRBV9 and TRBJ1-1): DSGVTQTPKHLITATGQRVTLRCSPRSGDLSVYWYQQSLDQGLQFLIQYYNGEERAKGNILERFSAQQFPDLHSELNLSSLELGDSALYFCASSVATMRVGIFGQGTRLTVV.

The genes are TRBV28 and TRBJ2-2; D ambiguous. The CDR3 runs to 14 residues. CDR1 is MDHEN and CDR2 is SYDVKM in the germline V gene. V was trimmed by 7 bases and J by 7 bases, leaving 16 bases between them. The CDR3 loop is CASTPPGYIGELFF. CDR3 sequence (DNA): TGTGCCAGCACCCCCCCCGGGTATATCGGGGAGCTGTTTTTT. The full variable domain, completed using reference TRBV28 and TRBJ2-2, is DVKVTQSSRYLVKRTGEKVFLECVQDMDHENMFWYRQDPGLGLRLIYFSYDVKMKEKGDIPEGYSVSREKKERFSLILESASTNQTSMYLCASTPPGYIGELFFGEGSRLTVL.

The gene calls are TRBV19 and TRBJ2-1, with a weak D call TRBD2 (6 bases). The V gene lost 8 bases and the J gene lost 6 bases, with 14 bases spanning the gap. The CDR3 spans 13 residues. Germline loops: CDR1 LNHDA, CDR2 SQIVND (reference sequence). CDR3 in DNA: TGTGCCAGTCGGCGGGATGGGGGCAATGAGCAGTTCTTC. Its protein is CASRRDGGNEQFF.